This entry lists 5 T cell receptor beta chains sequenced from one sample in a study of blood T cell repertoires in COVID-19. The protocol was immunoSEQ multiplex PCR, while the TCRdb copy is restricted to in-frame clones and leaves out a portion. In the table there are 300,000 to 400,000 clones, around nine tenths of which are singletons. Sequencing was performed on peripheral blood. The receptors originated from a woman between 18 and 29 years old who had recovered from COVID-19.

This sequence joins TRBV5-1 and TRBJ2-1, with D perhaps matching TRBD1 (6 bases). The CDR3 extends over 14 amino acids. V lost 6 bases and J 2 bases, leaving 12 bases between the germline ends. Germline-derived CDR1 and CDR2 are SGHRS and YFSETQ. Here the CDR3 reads CASTNAGAYNEQFF. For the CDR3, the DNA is TGCGCCAGCACCAATGCAGGGGCCTACAATGAGCAGTTCTTC.

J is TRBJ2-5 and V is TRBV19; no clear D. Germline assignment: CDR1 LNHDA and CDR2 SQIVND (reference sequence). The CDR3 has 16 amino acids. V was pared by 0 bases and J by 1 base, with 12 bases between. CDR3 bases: TGTGCCAGTAGTATAGACGTCCATCAACTCCAAGAGACCCAGTACTTC. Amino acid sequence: CASSIDVHQLQETQYF. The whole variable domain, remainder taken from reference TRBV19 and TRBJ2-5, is DGGITQSPKYLFRKEGQNVTLSCEQNLNHDAMYWYRQDPGQGLRLIYYSQIVNDFQKGDIAEGYSVSREKKESFPLTVTSAQKNPTAFYLCASSIDVHQLQETQYFGPGTRLLVL.

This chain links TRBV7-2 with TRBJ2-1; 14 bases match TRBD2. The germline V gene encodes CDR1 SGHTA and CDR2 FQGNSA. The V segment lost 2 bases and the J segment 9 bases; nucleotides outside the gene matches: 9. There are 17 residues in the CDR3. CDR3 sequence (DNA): TGTGCCAGCAGCTTAAACCAGGGGACTAGCGGGAGTGGTGAGCAGTTCTTC. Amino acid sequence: CASSLNQGTSGSGEQFF.

CDR3 in amino acids: CASSPTVSRGTGELFF. The CDR3 DNA is TGTGCCAGCTCACCCACAGTGTCCCGGGGGACCGGGGAGCTGTTTTTT. The rearrangement links TRBV18 to TRBJ2-2; tentative D call: TRBD2 (6 bases). This CDR3 is built from 16 residues. The germline gives CDR1 KGHSH, CDR2 LQKENI. V was shortened by 3 bases and J by 5 bases, with 16 bases between the two germline ends.

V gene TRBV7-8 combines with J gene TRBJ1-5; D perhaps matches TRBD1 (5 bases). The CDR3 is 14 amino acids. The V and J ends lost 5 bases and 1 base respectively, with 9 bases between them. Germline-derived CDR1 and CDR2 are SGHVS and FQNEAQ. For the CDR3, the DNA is TGTGCCAGCAGCCATGACAGAAGCAATCAGCCCCAGCATTTT. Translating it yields CASSHDRSNQPQHF.